This T cell receptor beta chain was retrieved from a study of T cell changes during pregnancy in multiple sclerosis. This CDR3 spans 13 amino acids. V was cut by 0 bases and J by 4 bases, with 5 bases left in between. Germline CDR1 reads MNHEY; CDR2 reads SVGAGI. Only in-frame clones appear in the TCRdb table, and some are missing; sequencing was by immunoSEQ multiplex PCR. The sample has 65,000 to 95,000 clones, roughly 90% seen once. The specimen comprised peripheral blood, sampled before pregnancy. This clonotype was sampled from a female donor with multiple sclerosis, enrolled in a pregnancy study. The V call is TRBV6-5, the J call TRBJ2-3; unclear D gene. CDR3 DNA: TGTGCCAGCAGTTACTCGAGTGCAGATACGCAGTATTTT. Its protein is CASSYSSADTQYF.